The entry below gives a single TCR beta chain sequence along with its context. The antigen remains unidentified. A second PCR of 7 to 11 cycles used a sample-barcoded 5' primer and a J-beta primer mix. Researchers report that a template-switch adaptor with 12 random nucleotides tagged each cDNA molecule. Sequencing yielded, for each sample, at least 3 million paired-end reads carrying CDR3. From the 5' RACE reads, TCRdb called clonotypes with MiXCR, one entry per CDR3 protein. The sample records about 1.5 million distinct CDR3 sequences, approximately 42% being singletons. The CDR3 totals 16 residues. The germline gives CDR1 LGHNA, CDR2 YSLEER. V dropped 3 bases and J dropped 1 base, with 12 bases sitting between them. These data originate in a study of blood T cells in healthy people across ages. Overall study findings and caveats: Estimates of total diversity, which came from one million sequenced T cells, were considered to be underestimates.

This rearrangement joins TRBV4-3 to TRBJ2-2, with no clear D. This receptor was taken from a woman aged 18-29 years in good health. The specimen sequenced was blood. This CDR3 reads CASSHLGARNTGELFF. The DNA of the CDR3 is TGCGCCAGCAGCCACCTGGGCGCTCGGAACACCGGGGAGCTGTTTTTT.